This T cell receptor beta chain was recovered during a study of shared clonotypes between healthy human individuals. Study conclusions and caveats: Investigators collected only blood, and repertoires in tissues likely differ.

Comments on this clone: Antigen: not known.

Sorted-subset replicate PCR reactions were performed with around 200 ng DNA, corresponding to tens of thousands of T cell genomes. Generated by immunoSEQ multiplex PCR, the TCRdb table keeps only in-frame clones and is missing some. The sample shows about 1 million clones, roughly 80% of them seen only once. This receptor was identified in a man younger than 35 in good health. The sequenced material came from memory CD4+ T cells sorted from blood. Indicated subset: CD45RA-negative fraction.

The CDR3 loop reads CASIYGGYSNQPQHF. CDR3 in DNA: TGTGCCAGCATATATGGGGGTTATAGCAATCAGCCCCAGCATTTT. The chain carries TRBV6-1 and TRBJ1-5, with a possible D match to TRBD1 (5 bases). Germline V gives CDR1 MNHNS, CDR2 SASEGT. This CDR3 comprises 15 residues. V was shortened by 7 bases and J by 0 bases, with 13 bases between the two germline ends.